These T cell receptor beta chains were read from a single sample in a study of blood T cell repertoires in COVID-19. Method: immunoSEQ multiplex PCR; TCRdb's copy keeps in-frame clones and lacks some. Here the sample spans 150,000 to 200,000 clones, 87% being singletons. The specimen sequenced was peripheral blood. The receptor set was obtained from a man aged 55 to 69 with active or convalescent COVID-19. CDR3s include the opening cysteine and the closing phenylalanine or tryptophan. The D gene is left open where the match is weak. Clone size is given for some rows only: seen once, a few or many times, or a class if the clone is expanded.

-	TRBV18	-	TRBJ1-5	TGTGCCAGCTCACGAACAGGAGATAGCAATCAGCCCCAGCATTTT	CASSRTGDSNQPQHF
-	TRBV5-1	TRBD2	TRBJ2-7	TGCGCCAGCAGCTTGGAGGGCGGGGGATCCTACGAGCAGTACTTC	CASSLEGGGSYEQYF
-	TRBV4-1	-	TRBJ1-1	TGCGCCAGCAGCCAAGACTTGATGGTCAGGGTTACGAAGACGGGTGAAGCTTTCTTT	CASSQDLMVRVTKTGEAFF
-	TRBV7-3	TRBD1	TRBJ1-1	TGTGCCAGCAGCTTCACAGGGGGAACTGAAGCTTTCTTT	CASSFTGGTEAFF
-	TRBV11-2	TRBD1	TRBJ2-2	TGTGCCAGCAGTAAAGGCCAGGGGGCCGGGGAGCTGTTTTTT	CASSKGQGAGELFF
-	TRBV9	-	TRBJ2-3	TGTGCCAGCAGCTCAGGGCAGCGTACAGATACGCAGTATTTT	CASSSGQRTDTQYF
-	TRBV6-1	-	TRBJ2-1	TGTGCCAGCAGACCCCAGGGATATGAGCAGTTCTTC	CASRPQGYEQFF
-	TRBV19	-	TRBJ1-4	TGTGCCAGTAGTATATTTGCGGCAACTAATGAAAAACTGTTTTTT	CASSIFAATNEKLFF
few	TRBV19	TRBD1	TRBJ1-6	TGTGCCAGTAGTATAGATATCTGGACAGGGCGTTCACCCCTCCACTTT	CASSIDIWTGRSPLHF
once	TRBV7-9	-	TRBJ2-7	TGTGCCAGCAGCTTAGTTATAGCGGACCCGCAGTACTTC	CASSLVIADPQYF
-	TRBV5-1	-	TRBJ2-1	TGCGCCAGCAGCTTGGACAGGGCCAATGAGCAGTTCTTC	CASSLDRANEQFF
-	TRBV30	-	TRBJ1-6	TGTGCCTGGGGCAGGGTCCCCCAGGGAGGCTATTCACCCCTCCACTTT	CAWGRVPQGGYSPLHF
-	TRBV2	-	TRBJ1-1	TGTGCCAGCAGTGAAGGGGCAGCAGCTTTCTTT	CASSEGAAAFF
-	TRBV4-1	-	TRBJ2-2	TGCGCCAGCAGCCAAGTACACAGGGAGAACACCGGGGAGCTGTTTTTT	CASSQVHRENTGELFF
-	TRBV10-1	-	TRBJ1-1	TGCGCCAGCAGTGATCCGTCGGGGGGGAACACTGAAGCTTTCTTT	CASSDPSGGNTEAFF
once	TRBV7-3	-	TRBJ1-3	TGTGCCAGCAGCCCGGGGTTGGGAAACACCATATATTTT	CASSPGLGNTIYF
-	TRBV15	-	TRBJ1-6	TGTGCCACCAGCCAACTAACGGTACGGTCCCTCCACTTT	CATSQLTVRSLHF
-	TRBV10-3	-	TRBJ2-1	TGTGCCAGCGGACAGTCCTACAATGAGCAGTTCTTC	CASGQSYNEQFF
-	TRBV14	TRBD1	TRBJ1-6	TGTGCCAGCAGCGCCCGACAGGGGTTGGCTTCACCCCTCCACTTT	CASSARQGLASPLHF
-	TRBV3-1/TRBV3-2	-	TRBJ2-1	TGTGCCAGCAGCCAAACCGCAGTTGGTGAGCAGTTCTTC	CASSQTAVGEQFF
-	TRBV29-1	-	TRBJ2-7	TGCAGCGTAAGGGGGGGAGTGACCTACGAGCAGTACTTC	CSVRGGVTYEQYF
-	TRBV6-1	-	TRBJ2-4	TGTGCCAGCAGTGAACAGGGCTTACTAGCCAAAAACATTCAGTACTTC	CASSEQGLLAKNIQYF
-	TRBV6-1	-	TRBJ2-6	TGTGCCAGCAGTGACGGTGGTGGGGCCAACGTCCTGACTTTC	CASSDGGGANVLTF
-	TRBV5-1	TRBD1	TRBJ2-7	TGCGCCAGCAGCTTGGGTAGAGGACAGGGGGGCTACGAGCAGTACTTC	CASSLGRGQGGYEQYF
-	TRBV19	-	TRBJ1-5	TGTGCCAGTAGTTTACCTTCTGGGGCGGGGTATAGCAATCAGCCCCAGCATTTT	CASSLPSGAGYSNQPQHF
-	TRBV6-5	-	TRBJ1-3	TGTGCCAGCAGTTTTTCCGGGGCTGGAAACACCATATATTTT	CASSFSGAGNTIYF
once	TRBV5-8	-	TRBJ1-5	TGTGCCAGCGCGGGGCAGAATCAGCCCCAGCATTTT	CASAGQNQPQHF
-	TRBV6-5	-	TRBJ1-3	TGTGCCAGCAGTATAGGGGCCTTAAACACCATATATTTT	CASSIGALNTIYF
-	TRBV9	-	TRBJ1-1	TGTGCCAGCAGCCCCCTCCCGGGAGGGACTGAAGCTTTCTTT	CASSPLPGGTEAFF
-	TRBV19	TRBD1	TRBJ1-1	TGTGCCAGTAGTATACAGGGGGGGAACACTGAAGCTTTCTTT	CASSIQGGNTEAFF
once	TRBV6-5	TRBD1	TRBJ1-1	TGTGCCAGCTCGGACAGGGGAAGCACTGAAGCTTTCTTT	CASSDRGSTEAFF